This note documents a single T cell receptor (beta chain) sequence. The data were taken from a study of neoadjuvant anti-PD-1 for oral cavity cancer. Looked up from germline, CDR1 is ENHRY and CDR2 is SYGVKD. The CDR3 has 13 amino acids. The ends were cut back, 6 bases at V and 0 bases at J, with 6 bases in the middle. Using immunoSEQ multiplex PCR, the repertoire was profiled, and TCRdb retains in-frame clones only, with some absent. The sample yields tens of thousands of clones, around 83% seen once. This clonotype was sampled from a person aged 35-80 years with oral cavity squamous cell carcinoma. The V and J genes are TRBV10-3 and TRBJ1-5; D may be TRBD1 (5 bases). The material was PBMCs, obtained before nivolumab (anti-PD-1) treatment. CDR3 nucleotides: TGTGCCATCAGGGGGGATAGCAATCAGCCCCAGCATTTT. Translation gives CAIRGDSNQPQHF.